The 13 T cell receptor beta chains below come from one sample, sequenced in a study of regulatory T cells in long-lasting Graves disease. Time point denoted: newly diagnosed GD, antithyroid drugs for less than 3 months. Scientists built the TCR library using RNA that was extracted from PBMCs. HTBI primers from iRepertoire and Arm-PCR of CDR3 regions yielded the TCR beta libraries. TCRdb re-derived calls from the multiplex PCR reads in MiXCR, one entry per CDR3 protein. This sample yields about 440,000 distinct CDR3 sequences, of which about 17% are seen a single time; about 23% belongs to the top ten. The data also belong to a second study, concerning T cells in Graves' hyperthyroidism and ophthalmopathy.

This specimen was peripheral blood mononuclear cells (PBMCs), taken at new diagnosis, from a patient treated with antithyroid drugs. These receptors were taken from a woman aged 18-29 years with Graves disease.

The sample holds a few counts of this clonotype. The rearrangement joins TRBV6-5 to TRBJ1-4; D call uncertain. The V end was cut by 4 bases, the J end by 0 bases, with 18 bases between. This CDR3 is 18 amino acids long. Germline CDR1 MNHEY, CDR2 SVGAGI. The DNA for the CDR3 is TGTGCCAGCAGTTCGCGGCTGGTGGGGAGGGCAACTAATGAAAAACTGTTTTTT. Encoded protein: CASSSRLVGRATNEKLFF.

This chain links TRBV15 with TRBJ2-7, with D tentatively TRBD1 or TRBD2 (5 bases each). CDR3 length: 14 residues. Trimming took 4 bases from V and 3 from J, leaving 13 bases between them. CDR1 and CDR2 from the germline V gene are LNHNV and YYDKDF (reference sequence). CDR3 protein: CATSTGTGNYEQYF. CDR3 coding DNA: TGTGCCACCAGCACCGGGACGGGGAACTACGAGCAGTACTTC. The full variable domain, its missing parts supplied by reference TRBV15 and TRBJ2-7, is DAMVIQNPRYQVTQFGKPVTLSCSQTLNHNVMYWYQQKSSQAPKLLFHYYDKDFNNEADTPDNFQSRRPNTSFCFLDIRSPGLGDTAMYLCATSTGTGNYEQYFGPGTRLTVT.

This clonotype has at least ten counts. The DNA is omitted, as the CDR3 cannot be located on it reliably, and the CDR3 follows TCRdb's listing. The rearrangement joins TRBV28 to TRBJ2-1; the DNA was not used to check the table's D call, TRBD1. Per germline, CDR1 MDHEN and CDR2 SYDVKM. The CDR3 is made up of 11 amino acids, end residues included. The CDR3 spells CASSFGQGAIF.

The rearrangement joins TRBV6-4 to TRBJ1-2, with D possibly TRBD1 on 6 matching bases. V lost 11 bases and J 7 bases, leaving 17 bases between the germline ends. Germline V gene lookup returns CDR1 MRHNA and CDR2 SNTAGT. CDR3 length: 12 amino acids. The CDR3 loop reads CAYSEGVVGYTF. The CDR3 coding sequence is TGTGCCTACTCGGAGGGGGTAGTTGGCTACACCTTC.

The chain couples TRBV5-1 to TRBJ2-5, with TRBD2 matching over 7 bases. After removal of 4 bases from V and 3 bases from J, the junction contained 12 bases not matched to a gene. CDR3 length: 16 residues. Germline CDR1 and CDR2: SGHRS and YFSETQ. CDR3 sequence: CASSISGQASKETQYF. CDR3 DNA sequence: TGCGCCAGCAGCATTAGCGGGCAAGCGTCAAAAGAGACCCAGTACTTC.

The J gene is TRBJ2-7, the V gene TRBV7-3; possible D gene TRBD2, 5 bases. Germline V lookup: CDR1 SGHTA, CDR2 FQGTGA. This CDR3 is built from 13 residues. The ends were cut back, 2 bases at V and 7 bases at J, with 12 bases in the middle. In nucleotides, the CDR3 is TGTGCCAGCAGCTTAGGAGGATTGGGGGAGCAGTACTTC. It codes for CASSLGGLGEQYF.

This clonotype was observed at least ten times. This chain joins TRBV28 and TRBJ2-7, with a possible D match to TRBD1 (5 bases). The CDR3 is 12 amino acids. The V gene's germline CDR1 is MDHEN and CDR2 SYDVKM. Trimming pared 6 bases from V and 3 bases from J, leaving 9 bases between. DNA of the CDR3: TGTGCCAGCAGCCAGGGCTTCTACGAGCAGTACTTC. Protein product: CASSQGFYEQYF.

The sample holds many counts of this clonotype. The chain links TRBV20-1 to TRBJ2-1; 10 positions agree with TRBD2. Germline V gene data show CDR1 as DFQATT and CDR2 as SNEGSKA (reference sequence). The CDR3 runs to 16 residues. The V and J ends lost 2 bases and 4 bases, in that order; junction bases with no gene match: 8. The CDR3 nucleotides are TGCAGTGCTAGACGGGAAGGGACTAGCGCTTACAATGAGCAGTTCTTC. Translation: CSARREGTSAYNEQFF.

This clonotype was counted many times. The chain uses TRBV20-1 and TRBJ2-7, with 11 nucleotides matching TRBD2. The germline V gene encodes CDR1 DFQATT and CDR2 SNEGSKA (reference sequence). J gave up 3 bases and V 2 bases, and 3 bases lay outside the gene matches. The CDR3 is 14 amino acids. CDR3 residues: CSARRGLAVYEQYF. The CDR3 nucleotides read TGCAGTGCTAGAAGGGGACTAGCGGTCTACGAGCAGTACTTC.

This clonotype was seen ten or more times. The chain combines TRBV6-2 or TRBV6-3 with TRBJ2-7; no firm D call. V was trimmed by 6 bases and J by 0 bases, leaving 15 bases between them. This CDR3 contains 15 residues. CDR1 is MNHEY and CDR2 is SVGEGT in the germline V gene. DNA for the CDR3: TGTGCCAGCAGGCAGATTAGCCCTTTCTCCTACGAGCAGTACTTC. Protein sequence: CASRQISPFSYEQYF.

This clonotype was observed at least ten times. The chain joins TRBV4-3 to TRBJ2-1; the D is unclear. Germline assignment: CDR1 LGHNA and CDR2 YSLEER. V lost 2 bases, J lost 6 bases, and 8 bases lay in between. This CDR3 is built from 13 residues. For the CDR3, the DNA is TGCGCCAGCAGCCAACTAGTCGGCAATGAGCAGTTCTTC. This gives the protein CASSQLVGNEQFF.

The rearrangement links TRBV6-1 to TRBJ2-3, with TRBD1 matching over 7 bases. The DNA end lines up better with TRBJ2-1; the J call may be wrong. Germline V gene data show CDR1 as MNHNS and CDR2 as SASEGT. This CDR3 region has 12 residues. CDR3 sequence reads: CASHTGVNEQFF. The CDR3 DNA reads TGTGCCAGTCATACAGGGGTGAACGAGCAGTTCTTC.

The sample holds a few counts of this clonotype. The V and J genes are TRBV5-1 and TRBJ1-1; weak D call: TRBD1 (6 bases). Per germline, CDR1 SGHRS and CDR2 YFSETQ. The CDR3 extends over 15 amino acids. The ends were cut back, 2 bases at V and 5 bases at J, with 16 bases in the middle. The CDR3 sequence is CASSLFGGAETEAFF. In DNA, the CDR3 is TGCGCCAGCAGCTTATTTGGGGGCGCGGAAACTGAAGCTTTCTTT.